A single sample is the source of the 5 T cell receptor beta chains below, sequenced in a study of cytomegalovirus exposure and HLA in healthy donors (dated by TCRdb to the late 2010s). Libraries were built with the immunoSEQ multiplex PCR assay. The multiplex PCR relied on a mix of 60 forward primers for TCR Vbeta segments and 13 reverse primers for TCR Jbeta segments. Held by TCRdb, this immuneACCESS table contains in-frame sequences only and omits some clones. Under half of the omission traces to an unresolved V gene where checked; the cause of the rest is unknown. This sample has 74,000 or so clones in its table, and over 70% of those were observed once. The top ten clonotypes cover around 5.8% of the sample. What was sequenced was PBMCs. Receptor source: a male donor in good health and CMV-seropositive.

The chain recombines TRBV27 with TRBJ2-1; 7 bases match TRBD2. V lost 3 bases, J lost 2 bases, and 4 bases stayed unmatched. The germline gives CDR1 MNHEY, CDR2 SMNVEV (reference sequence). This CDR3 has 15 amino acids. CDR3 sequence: CASSFRGSAYNEQFF. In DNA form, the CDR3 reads TGTGCCAGCAGTTTTCGCGGGAGTGCCTACAATGAGCAGTTCTTC.

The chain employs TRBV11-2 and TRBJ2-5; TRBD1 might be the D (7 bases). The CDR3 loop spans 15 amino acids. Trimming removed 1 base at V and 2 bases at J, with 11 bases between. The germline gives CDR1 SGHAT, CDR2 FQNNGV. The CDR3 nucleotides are TGTGCCAGCAGCTTAGGGCAGGGGGGTCAAGAGACCCAGTACTTC. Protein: CASSLGQGGQETQYF. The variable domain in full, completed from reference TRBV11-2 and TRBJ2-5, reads EAGVAQSPRYKIIEKRQSVAFWCNPISGHATLYWYQQILGQGPKLLIQFQNNGVVDDSQLPKDRFSAERLKGVDSTLKIQPAKLEDSAVYLCASSLGQGGQETQYFGPGTRLLVL.

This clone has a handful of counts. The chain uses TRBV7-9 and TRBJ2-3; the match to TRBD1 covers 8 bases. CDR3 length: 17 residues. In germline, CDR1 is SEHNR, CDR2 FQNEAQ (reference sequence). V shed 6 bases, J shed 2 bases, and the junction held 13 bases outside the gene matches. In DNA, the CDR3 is TGTGCCAGCAGGGGAAGACAGGGGCCGCAGGACACAGATACGCAGTATTTT. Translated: CASRGRQGPQDTDTQYF. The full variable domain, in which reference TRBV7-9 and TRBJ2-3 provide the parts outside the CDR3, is DTGVSQNPRHKITKRGQNVTFRCDPISEHNRLYWYRQTLGQGPEFLTYFQNEAQLEKSRLLSDRFSAERPKGSFSTLEIQRTEQGDSAMYLCASRGRQGPQDTDTQYFGPGTRLTVL.

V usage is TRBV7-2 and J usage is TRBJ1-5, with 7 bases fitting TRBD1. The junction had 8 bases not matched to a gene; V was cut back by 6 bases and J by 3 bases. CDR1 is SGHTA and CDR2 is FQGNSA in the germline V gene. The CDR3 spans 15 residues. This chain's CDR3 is CASSFVQGTNQPQHF. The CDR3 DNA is TGTGCCAGCAGTTTTGTACAGGGGACCAATCAGCCCCAGCATTTT.

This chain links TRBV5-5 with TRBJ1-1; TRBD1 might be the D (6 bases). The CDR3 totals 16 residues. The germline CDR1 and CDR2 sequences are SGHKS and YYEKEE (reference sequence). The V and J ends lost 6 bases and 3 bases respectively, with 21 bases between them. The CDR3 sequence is CASTTGHPERHTEAFF. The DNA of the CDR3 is TGTGCCAGCACAACGGGACACCCCGAGCGGCACACTGAAGCTTTCTTT.